One sample yielded the 24 T cell receptor beta chains listed below, sequenced in a study of T cell changes during pregnancy in multiple sclerosis. This table comes from immunoSEQ multiplex PCR, and its TCRdb copy is limited to in-frame clones, with some not included. This sample has about 120,000 clones, with roughly 92% found just once. Here the sequenced sample was peripheral blood, taken before pregnancy. The receptor set was obtained from a female donor with multiple sclerosis, enrolled in a pregnancy study.

This chain connects TRBV6-1 to TRBJ2-3; TRBD2 matches at 11 bases. CDR3 length: 16 residues. Looked up from germline, CDR1 is MNHNS and CDR2 is SASEGT. The junction had 3 bases not matched to a gene; V was cut back by 3 bases and J by 1 base. CDR3 sequence: CASSETLAGGTDTQYF. In DNA, the CDR3 is TGTGCCAGCAGTGAGACACTAGCGGGGGGCACAGATACGCAGTATTTT.

This chain connects TRBV5-1 to TRBJ2-2; perhaps TRBD2 as D (5 bases). Trimming took 5 bases from V and 4 from J, leaving 12 bases between them. CDR3 length equals 14 residues. Germline V gene sequence: CDR1 SGHRS, CDR2 YFSETQ. This chain's CDR3 is CASRREFVTGELFF. The CDR3 coding sequence is TGCGCCAGCAGAAGGGAGTTTGTCACCGGGGAGCTGTTTTTT.

This rearrangement joins TRBV9 to TRBJ2-7, with 9 positions matching TRBD1. V shed 10 bases, J shed 6 bases, and the junction held 11 bases outside the gene matches. Germline V gene lookup returns CDR1 SGDLS and CDR2 YYNGEE. The CDR3 is 13 amino acids. The CDR3 sequence is CASEGGTGSEQYF. Here the CDR3 DNA reads TGTGCCTCAGAGGGGGGGACAGGGTCCGAGCAGTACTTC.

This clone came up once. The rearrangement joins TRBV9 to TRBJ1-1; TRBD1 aligns across 9 bases. This CDR3 is built from 15 residues. Germline loops: CDR1 SGDLS, CDR2 YYNGEE. V shed 3 bases and J 4 bases; nucleotides not matched to a gene: 7. CDR3: CASSGNRGRGTEAFF. The CDR3, as DNA: TGTGCCAGCAGCGGAAACAGGGGGCGGGGCACTGAAGCTTTCTTT. Full variable domain (outside the CDR3, taken from reference TRBV9 and TRBJ1-1): DSGVTQTPKHLITATGQRVTLRCSPRSGDLSVYWYQQSLDQGLQFLIQYYNGEERAKGNILERFSAQQFPDLHSELNLSSLELGDSALYFCASSGNRGRGTEAFFGQGTRLTVV.

The J gene is TRBJ2-5, the V gene TRBV5-6; D possibly corresponds to TRBD2 (5 bases). This CDR3 region has 15 residues. Germline lookup yields CDR1 SGHDT and CDR2 YYEEEE. Deletions cut 2 bases from V and 0 bases from J, with 11 bases between. The CDR3 loop reads CASSFAPGYQETQYF. Here the CDR3 DNA reads TGTGCCAGCAGCTTTGCCCCGGGGTACCAAGAGACCCAGTACTTC.

The V and J genes are TRBV2 and TRBJ1-5, with D perhaps matching TRBD1 (6 bases). V was shortened by 4 bases and J by 11 bases, with 21 bases between the two germline ends. CDR3 length: 15 residues. Germline lookup yields CDR1 SNHLY and CDR2 FYNNEI. The CDR3 reads CASSGLTGRNKAQHF. In nucleotides, the CDR3 is TGTGCCAGCAGTGGATTGACAGGAAGGAATAAAGCCCAGCATTTT.

CDR3 in DNA: TGTGCCAGTAGTATTGGGACAGGGGAGACCCAGTACTTC. Translation: CASSIGTGETQYF. The chain couples TRBV19 to TRBJ2-5, with TRBD1 matching over 9 bases. The CDR3 sequence is 13 residues long. Germline V gene sequence: CDR1 LNHDA, CDR2 SQIVND (reference sequence). With V trimmed by 3 bases and J by 5 bases, 1 base remained unmatched.

The chain employs TRBV19 and TRBJ1-1, with no clear D. Germline V gives CDR1 LNHDA, CDR2 SQIVND (reference sequence). The CDR3 has 13 amino acids. Trimming cost V 3 bases and J 1 base, with 6 bases left between them. The DNA of the CDR3 is TGTGCCAGTAGTATTAGCACGAACACTGAAGCTTTCTTT. Translated: CASSISTNTEAFF.

This chain connects TRBV5-1 to TRBJ2-5; D might be TRBD1 (5 bases). Gene TRBJ2-7 matches the end of the DNA better, so the J call may be wrong. The CDR3 runs to 15 residues. The germline gives CDR1 SGHRS, CDR2 YFSETQ. The CDR3 DNA sequence: TGCGCCAGCAGCTTGGAGGCAGGGAAAGCCTACGAGCAGTACTTC. It specifies CASSLEAGKAYEQYF.

J is TRBJ2-7 and V is TRBV19, with TRBD1 matching 9 bases. The CDR3 is 13 residues long. The trim removed 6 bases at V and 7 bases at J, leaving 7 bases unmatched. Germline V CDR1 and CDR2: LNHDA, SQIVND (reference sequence). The CDR3 reads CASSSQGAREQYF. Here the CDR3 DNA reads TGTGCCAGTAGCTCACAGGGGGCGCGGGAGCAGTACTTC.

This clone occurred once. The chain carries TRBV5-1 and TRBJ2-1, with D tentatively TRBD2 (6 bases). The CDR3 has 17 amino acids. V lost 4 bases to trimming and J lost 5 bases, with 22 bases between them. Per germline, CDR1 SGHRS and CDR2 YFSETQ. The CDR3, as DNA: TGCGCCAGCAGCCTTAGCGGAAGCTACCCGCCCCACAATGAGCAGTTCTTC. It encodes CASSLSGSYPPHNEQFF.

The chain has TRBV7-6 and TRBJ2-7; 7 nucleotides match TRBD2. The CDR3 loop spans 15 amino acids. Germline V gene data show CDR1 as SGHVS and CDR2 as FNYEAQ. V shed 5 bases, J shed 0 bases, and the junction held 7 bases outside the gene matches. The CDR3: CASSLTSASSYEQYF. CDR3 in DNA: TGTGCCAGCAGCCTTACTAGCGCAAGCTCCTACGAGCAGTACTTC. Full variable domain (remainder filled in from reference TRBV7-6 and TRBJ2-7): GAGVSQSPRYKVTKRGQDVALRCDPISGHVSLYWYRQALGQGPEFLTYFNYEAQQDKSGLPNDRFSAERPEGSISTLTIQRTEQRDSAMYRCASSLTSASSYEQYFGPGTRLTVT.

The chain recombines TRBV6-5 with TRBJ2-7, with 10 nucleotides matching TRBD1. Per germline, CDR1 MNHEY and CDR2 SVGAGI. CDR3 size: 15 residues. V lost 6 bases, J lost 1 base, and 6 bases stayed unmatched. DNA for the CDR3: TGTGCCAGCAGGGGGGGGACAGGGGCTTCCTACGAGCAGTACTTC. Protein sequence: CASRGGTGASYEQYF.

V is TRBV5-1 and J is TRBJ1-1; TRBD1 agrees at 7 bases. There are 13 residues in the CDR3. CDR1 is SGHRS and CDR2 is YFSETQ in the germline V gene. The ends lost 8 bases at V and 1 base at J; junction bases unmatched: 5. CDR3 nucleotides: TGCGCCAGTGACAGGGATGGGAACACTGAAGCTTTCTTT. This encodes CASDRDGNTEAFF.

The chain links TRBV19 to TRBJ2-1; 16 nucleotides match TRBD2. From germline, CDR1 is LNHDA and CDR2 SQIVND (reference sequence). V was clipped by 6 bases and J by 7 bases; unmatched bases: 12. The CDR3 contains 18 residues. CDR3 residues: CASRPTAGTSGRGNEQFF. The CDR3 DNA reads as TGTGCCAGTAGGCCAACCGCCGGGACTAGCGGGAGGGGAAATGAGCAGTTCTTC.

The chain combines TRBV11-2 with TRBJ2-7, with 10 bases that match TRBD1. Germline lookup yields CDR1 SGHAT and CDR2 FQNNGV. This CDR3 region has 17 residues. J was trimmed by 3 bases and V by 0 bases; bases with no gene match: 8. The CDR3 sequence: CASSLELPGQGGYEQYF. CDR3 DNA sequence: TGTGCCAGCAGCTTAGAGTTACCTGGACAGGGGGGCTACGAGCAGTACTTC.

The chain is built from TRBV18 and TRBJ2-7; D might be TRBD1 (6 bases). The CDR3 sequence is 13 residues long. V dropped 5 bases and J dropped 7 bases, with 15 bases sitting between them. CDR1 KGHSH and CDR2 LQKENI come from the germline V gene. This chain's CDR3 is CASSGDTLREQYF. In DNA, the CDR3 is TGTGCCAGCTCAGGGGACACCCTTCGGGAGCAGTACTTC. Based on the CDR3 plus reference TRBV18 and TRBJ2-7, the full variable domain is NAGVMQNPRHLVRRRGQEARLRCSPMKGHSHVYWYRQLPEEGLKFMVYLQKENIIDESGMPKERFSAEFPKEGPSILRIQQVVRGDSAAYFCASSGDTLREQYFGPGTRLTVT.

The rearrangement joins TRBV27 to TRBJ2-1; no clear D. CDR1 is MNHEY, CDR2 SMNVEV, per germline (reference sequence). V was clipped by 0 bases and J by 2 bases, with 11 bases between them. The length of the CDR3 is 16 residues. The CDR3 here is CASSLSDSIPYNEQFF. The CDR3 coding sequence is TGTGCCAGCAGTTTATCCGATAGCATCCCCTACAATGAGCAGTTCTTC.

This clone appeared once. The chain combines TRBV7-9 with TRBJ2-7, with TRBD1 identical over 8 bases. V was clipped by 0 bases and J by 0 bases; unmatched bases: 1. Germline lookup yields CDR1 SEHNR and CDR2 FQNEAQ (reference sequence). The CDR3 consists of 15 residues. Here the CDR3 reads CASSLAGTGSYEQYF. The CDR3 coding sequence is TGTGCCAGCAGCTTAGCGGGGACAGGCTCCTACGAGCAGTACTTC.

The gene calls are TRBV19 and TRBJ1-1; the match to TRBD1 covers 9 bases. V shed 5 bases and J 11 bases; nucleotides not matched to a gene: 18. The CDR3 totals 16 residues. Germline loops: CDR1 LNHDA, CDR2 SQIVND (reference sequence). CDR3 nucleotide sequence: TGTGCCAGTAGTCTCGGACAGGGGCTCCGATCTGAGGAGGCTTTCTTT. Translation: CASSLGQGLRSEEAFF.

This sequence joins TRBV14 and TRBJ2-5; 7 bases match TRBD1. The CDR3 contains 16 residues. The germline CDR1 and CDR2 sequences are SGHDN and FVKESK. V shed 4 bases, J shed 3 bases, and the junction held 11 bases outside the gene matches. The CDR3 loop reads CASSPRWDSREETQYF. In DNA, the CDR3 is TGTGCCAGCAGCCCACGCTGGGACAGCAGAGAAGAGACCCAGTACTTC.

On this clone itself: Distinct nucleotide sequences in the sample also encode this CDR3. The chain links TRBV11-2 to TRBJ2-2, with D unclear. The V gene lost 2 bases and the J gene lost 2 bases, with 9 bases spanning the gap. This CDR3 is built from 15 residues. Germline V gene data show CDR1 as SGHAT and CDR2 as FQNNGV. The CDR3 spells CASSLRLGNTGELFF. Written as DNA, the CDR3 is TGTGCCAGCAGCTTACGGCTAGGAAACACCGGGGAGCTGTTTTTT. The complete variable domain, with remaining parts taken from reference TRBV11-2 and TRBJ2-2, reads EAGVAQSPRYKIIEKRQSVAFWCNPISGHATLYWYQQILGQGPKLLIQFQNNGVVDDSQLPKDRFSAERLKGVDSTLKIQPAKLEDSAVYLCASSLRLGNTGELFFGEGSRLTVL.

A word on this clone: Other DNA sequences in the sample encode the same CDR3. J is TRBJ1-6 and V is TRBV19; no firm D call. Looked up from germline, CDR1 is LNHDA and CDR2 is SQIVND (reference sequence). The V end lost 3 bases, the J end lost 0 bases, and 21 bases lay between the germline ends. This CDR3 spans 20 amino acids. The CDR3 region is CASSMRGNLRQSSYNSPLHF. CDR3 coding DNA: TGTGCCAGTAGTATGCGGGGAAATCTAAGGCAGAGCTCCTATAATTCACCCCTCCACTTT.

This rearrangement joins TRBV5-8 to TRBJ2-7, with D tentatively TRBD1 (6 bases). Between the trimmed V and J ends, which lost 8 bases and 5 bases, there was a span of 11 bases. Germline V gene lookup returns CDR1 SGHTS and CDR2 YDEGEE. The CDR3 sequence is 11 residues long. The DNA of the CDR3 is TGTGCCAGTTACAGGGAAAACGAGCAGTACTTC. The encoded protein is CASYRENEQYF.